Sequencing of this TCR beta chain was carried out in a study of T cell repertoires in cytomegalovirus infection. Study-wide points: CMV carriers with the relevant HLA were identified by cumulative public TCR beta family frequency.

This CDR3 spans 15 amino acids. Trimming removed 1 base from V and 8 bases from J; junction bases left unmatched: 6. Germline V gene sequence: CDR1 MNHEY, CDR2 SMNVEV (reference sequence). Of note for this clonotype: The antigen remains unidentified.

TCRdb redid the calling of the reads with MiXCR, one entry per CDR3 protein. Found here are roughly 600,000 distinct CDR3 sequences, roughly 24% of them singletons; the top ten hold approximately 8%. The rearrangement links TRBV27 to TRBJ2-1, with 9 positions matching TRBD2. The origin of this receptor is a human donor in good health (CMV status not recorded). Some clones in this sample may be carry-over from other donors' samples. The sample was CD8+ T cells from PBMCs. As DNA, the CDR3 is TGTGCCAGCAGTTTATGGCGGGGGGGTCTCTATGAGCAGTTCTTC. Encoded protein: CASSLWRGGLYEQFF.